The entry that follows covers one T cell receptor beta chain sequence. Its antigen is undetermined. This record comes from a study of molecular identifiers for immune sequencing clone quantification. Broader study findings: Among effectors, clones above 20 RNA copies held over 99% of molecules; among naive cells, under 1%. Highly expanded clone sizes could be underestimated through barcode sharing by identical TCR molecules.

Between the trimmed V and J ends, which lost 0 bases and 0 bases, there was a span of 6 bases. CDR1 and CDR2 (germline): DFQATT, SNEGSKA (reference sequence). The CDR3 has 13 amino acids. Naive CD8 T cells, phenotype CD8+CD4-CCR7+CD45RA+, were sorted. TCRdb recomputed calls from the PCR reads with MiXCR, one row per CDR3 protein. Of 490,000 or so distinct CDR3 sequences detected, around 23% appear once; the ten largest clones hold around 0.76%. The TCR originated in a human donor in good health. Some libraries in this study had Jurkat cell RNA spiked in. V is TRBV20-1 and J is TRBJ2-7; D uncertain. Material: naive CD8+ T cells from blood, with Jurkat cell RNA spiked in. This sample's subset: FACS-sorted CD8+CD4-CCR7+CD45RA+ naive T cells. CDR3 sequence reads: CSARDHSSYEQYF. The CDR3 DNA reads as TGCAGTGCTAGAGATCACAGCTCCTACGAGCAGTACTTC.